This T cell receptor beta chain emerged from a study of blood T cell repertoires in COVID-19. In the study overall: Some COVID-19 samples were acute and others convalescent; all came from the United States, Italy and Spain.

CDR3 length: 15 residues. TCRdb keeps only in-frame clones here, not all; method: immunoSEQ multiplex PCR. The sample includes a few hundred thousand clones, approximately 89% of them seen just once. The chain links TRBV21-1 to TRBJ2-5; TRBD1, as called in the table, went unchecked against the DNA. TRBV21-1 is given as a pseudogene. The sequencing sample was made of PBMCs or T cells enriched from blood (not recorded which). The source of this sequence is a woman in her thirties or forties who had recovered from COVID-19. The CDR3 coding sequence is TGTGCCAGCAGCAAACCGGGCAGGGTGCCAGAGACCCAGTACTTC. Amino acid sequence: CASSKPGRVPETQYF.